Below, 25 T cell receptor beta chains from the same sample are listed, as sequenced in a study of T cell changes during pregnancy in multiple sclerosis. The assay was immunoSEQ multiplex PCR, and TCRdb's table has in-frame clones only and misses some. The sample has 67,000 or so clones, about 92% seen once. Sequencing used CD8+ T cells from peripheral blood mononuclear cells, obtained in the third trimester of pregnancy. Receptor source: a female donor in good health, enrolled as a control in a pregnancy study.

The rearrangement links TRBV13 to TRBJ2-7; TRBD2 is a possible D gene (6 bases). This CDR3 has 16 residues. The germline V and J ends were trimmed by 4 bases and 3 bases, with 19 bases remaining between them. From germline, CDR1 is PRHDT and CDR2 FYEKMQ (reference sequence). CDR3 residues: CASSSAIWGVNYEQYF. CDR3 DNA sequence: TGTGCCAGCAGCTCTGCAATTTGGGGGGTCAACTACGAGCAGTACTTC.

V and J are TRBV7-2 and TRBJ2-3; a weak D match, TRBD2 (6 bases). The CDR3 extends over 15 amino acids. Trimming stripped 1 base from V and 0 bases from J, with 8 bases between. In germline, CDR1 is SGHTA, CDR2 FQGNSA. CDR3 DNA: TGTGCCAGCAGCTTAGTAACTAGCAGCACAGATACGCAGTATTTT. Protein: CASSLVTSSTDTQYF.

The chain carries TRBV29-1 and TRBJ2-7; 8 positions match TRBD1. Germline CDR1 is SQVTM and CDR2 is ANQGSEA. The length of the CDR3 is 14 residues. V lost 4 bases and J lost 4; bases outside the gene matches: 9. The CDR3 loop is CSVVGTGHLYEQYF. The CDR3 DNA sequence: TGCAGCGTTGTGGGGACAGGCCATTTATACGAGCAGTACTTC.

The chain joins TRBV6-1 to TRBJ1-1, with D possibly TRBD1 on 5 matching bases. The CDR3 is 14 amino acids. Looked up from germline, CDR1 is MNHNS and CDR2 is SASEGT. V was pared by 8 bases and J by 7 bases, with 20 bases between. Written as DNA, the CDR3 is TGTGCCAGCCACTATGTAGGGGCGTTGATTGAAGCTTTCTTT. Translation: CASHYVGALIEAFF.

V and J are TRBV27 and TRBJ2-2, with D possibly being TRBD2 (6 bases). The CDR3 is made up of 14 amino acids. V lost 5 bases to trimming and J lost 4 bases, with 11 bases between them. CDR1 and CDR2 from the germline V gene are MNHEY and SMNVEV (reference sequence). The CDR3 coding sequence is TGTGCCAGCAGTAGGAGGGTATCCACCGGGGAGCTGTTTTTT. Protein product: CASSRRVSTGELFF.

The rearrangement links TRBV27 to TRBJ2-7; 8 nucleotides line up with TRBD2. This CDR3 region has 14 residues. Germline CDR1 MNHEY, CDR2 SMNVEV (reference sequence). V lost 5 bases and J lost 3; bases outside the gene matches: 6. CDR3 amino acids: CASSPRGGVYEQYF. DNA of the CDR3: TGTGCCAGCAGTCCCCGGGGGGGAGTCTACGAGCAGTACTTC.

The chain couples TRBV11-2 to TRBJ1-1; D possibly corresponds to TRBD1 (6 bases). The V end lost 5 bases, the J end lost 3 bases, and 16 bases lay between the germline ends. The CDR3 extends over 15 amino acids. The V gene's germline CDR1 is SGHAT and CDR2 FQNNGV. CDR3 loop: CASSASGDSDTEAFF. CDR3 DNA sequence: TGTGCCAGCAGCGCCTCAGGGGATAGCGACACTGAAGCTTTCTTT.

The chain is built from TRBV4-3 and TRBJ1-2; no definite D call. CDR1 is LGHNA, CDR2 YSLEER, per germline. CDR3 length: 15 residues. V lost 1 base to trimming and J lost 7 bases, with 16 bases between them. CDR3 sequence reads: CASSQGPLEVGGYTF. As DNA, the CDR3 is TGCGCCAGCAGCCAAGGACCGCTCGAGGTGGGTGGCTACACCTTC.

The rearrangement joins TRBV5-1 to TRBJ2-7, with D perhaps TRBD2 (6 bases). The V end was cut by 4 bases, the J end by 3 bases, with 11 bases between. The CDR3 is 13 residues long. Germline CDR1 SGHRS, CDR2 YFSETQ. The CDR3 is CASSRDFLYEQYF. The DNA for the CDR3 is TGCGCCAGCAGCCGGGACTTCCTCTACGAGCAGTACTTC.

The chain has TRBV9 and TRBJ2-1; 15 bases fit TRBD2. J gave up 6 bases and V 4 bases, and 8 bases lay outside the gene matches. Germline CDR1 and CDR2: SGDLS and YYNGEE. The CDR3 length is 17 residues. The CDR3 bases are TGTGCCAGCAGCTACCGGGGACTAGCGGGGGGCTCCAATGAGCAGTTCTTC. This encodes CASSYRGLAGGSNEQFF.

The chain recombines TRBV5-1 with TRBJ2-1; perhaps TRBD2 as D (5 bases). With 2 bases removed from V and 2 bases from J, the gap between germline ends came to 8 bases. This CDR3 comprises 14 residues. Germline V CDR1 and CDR2: SGHRS, YFSETQ. CDR3 loop: CASSFPEAYNEQFF. The CDR3 nucleotides are TGCGCCAGCAGCTTTCCGGAGGCCTACAATGAGCAGTTCTTC.

The rearrangement joins TRBV9 to TRBJ2-2, with 10 positions matching TRBD1. The J segment lost 3 bases and the V segment lost 4 bases, leaving 6 bases of the junction unmatched. This CDR3 comprises 16 residues. CDR1 is SGDLS, CDR2 YYNGEE, per germline. The DNA for the CDR3 is TGTGCCAGCAGCCCCCGGGGGACAGGGGACACCGGGGAGCTGTTTTTT. Its translation: CASSPRGTGDTGELFF.

V and J are TRBV15 and TRBJ2-2; no firm D call. Germline V gene sequence: CDR1 LNHNV, CDR2 YYDKDF (reference sequence). The CDR3 extends over 14 amino acids. V gave up 3 bases and J gave up 3 bases, with 8 bases separating them. The CDR3 sequence is CATSSRPYTGELFF. In nucleotides, the CDR3 is TGTGCCACCAGCAGCAGGCCTTACACCGGGGAGCTGTTTTTT.

This clone was recorded only once. The V call is TRBV6-5, the J call TRBJ2-7; 9 nucleotides align to TRBD1. Per germline, CDR1 MNHEY and CDR2 SVGAGI. V dropped 7 bases and J dropped 4; count of bases not matched to a gene: 8. The CDR3 length is 14 residues. CDR3 sequence (DNA): TGTGCCAGCACCATCGGGACAGGGAGATACGAGCAGTACTTC. Protein product: CASTIGTGRYEQYF.

This clone has just one count. The rearrangement links TRBV5-1 to TRBJ1-5; tentatively, D is TRBD1 (6 bases). The CDR3 is 15 residues long. V was clipped by 3 bases and J by 6 bases, with 16 bases between them. Per germline, CDR1 SGHRS and CDR2 YFSETQ. As DNA, the CDR3 is TGCGCCAGCAGCTCACAGGGTGAGATTGGTCAGCCCCAGCATTTT. Translated: CASSSQGEIGQPQHF.

DNA of the CDR3: TGCGCCACCACACTAGCGGGGGGGCTGAACACCGGGGAGCTGTTTTTT. Translated: CATTLAGGLNTGELFF. The chain links TRBV10-2 to TRBJ2-2; 13 positions match TRBD2. The trim removed 10 bases at V and 1 base at J, leaving 6 bases unmatched. Germline V lookup: CDR1 WSHSY, CDR2 SAAADI. The CDR3 length is 16 residues.

The chain links TRBV2 to TRBJ1-2; D ambiguous. The germline CDR1 and CDR2 sequences are SNHLY and FYNNEI. This CDR3 has 10 residues. V was clipped by 6 bases and J by 7 bases, with 6 bases between them. CDR3 residues: CASRSSGYTF. DNA for the CDR3: TGTGCCAGCAGGTCCTCTGGCTACACCTTC.

V usage is TRBV9 and J usage is TRBJ2-3, with D perhaps matching TRBD1 (5 bases). Germline CDR1 SGDLS, CDR2 YYNGEE. This CDR3 is built from 16 residues. Trimming stripped 4 bases from V and 4 bases from J, with 19 bases between. The CDR3 spells CASSTNPGYNPDTQYF. CDR3 DNA: TGTGCCAGCAGCACTAATCCAGGGTATAACCCAGATACGCAGTATTTT.

CDR3 protein: CASSVEGRTEAFF. In DNA, the CDR3 is TGTGCCAGCAGCGTAGAGGGGAGGACTGAAGCTTTCTTT. J is TRBJ1-1 and V is TRBV9; tentatively, D is TRBD1 (5 bases). Looked up from germline, CDR1 is SGDLS and CDR2 is YYNGEE. The CDR3 runs 13 residues. Trimming removed 0 bases at V and 5 bases at J, with 8 bases between.

V gene TRBV11-2 combines with J gene TRBJ1-2; D ambiguous. The germline CDR1 and CDR2 sequences are SGHAT and FQNNGV. There are 14 residues in the CDR3. Between the trimmed V and J ends, which lost 1 base and 4 bases, there was a span of 10 bases. The CDR3 DNA is TGTGCCAGCAGCTTAGGCGGCAGCCTCTATGGCTACACCTTC. It yields the protein CASSLGGSLYGYTF.

The chain is built from TRBV2 and TRBJ1-1; TRBD1 is a possible D gene (6 bases). The V gene lost 4 bases and the J gene lost 4 bases, with 13 bases spanning the gap. Per the germline V gene, CDR1 is SNHLY and CDR2 is FYNNEI. The CDR3 has 14 amino acids. The CDR3 DNA sequence: TGTGCCAGCAGTGGGCTACAGGGCGGCACTGAAGCTTTCTTT. Its translation: CASSGLQGGTEAFF.

This sequence joins TRBV6-1 and TRBJ2-7; 11 bases agree with TRBD1. V trimming: 4 bases; J trimming: 5 bases; junction bases outside the gene matches: 1. This CDR3 has 13 residues. In germline, CDR1 is MNHNS, CDR2 SASEGT. The CDR3 is CASSGGQGDEQYF. The DNA of the CDR3 is TGTGCCAGCAGTGGGGGACAGGGGGACGAGCAGTACTTC.

The genes are TRBV27 and TRBJ1-2; D unclear. Looked up from germline, CDR1 is MNHEY and CDR2 is SMNVEV (reference sequence). V lost 5 bases to trimming and J lost 0 bases, with 7 bases between them. This CDR3 contains 13 residues. Written as DNA, the CDR3 is TGTGCCAGCAGTGCCCGAGCTAACTATGGCTACACCTTC. Encoded protein: CASSARANYGYTF.

V and J are TRBV27 and TRBJ1-2, with 7 bases lining up with TRBD1. The CDR3 is 18 amino acids. V was clipped by 9 bases and J by 2 bases; unmatched bases: 21. Germline assignment: CDR1 MNHEY and CDR2 SMNVEV (reference sequence). The CDR3 loop is CASRTGDRVYGTNYGYTF. CDR3 bases: TGTGCCAGTCGGACAGGAGATAGGGTTTATGGAACCAACTATGGCTACACCTTC.

The V and J genes are TRBV7-8 and TRBJ2-2, with D tentatively TRBD2 (5 bases). This CDR3 comprises 18 residues. Trimming took off 1 base at V and 1 base at J, with 16 bases between the two ends. Germline CDR1 reads SGHVS; CDR2 reads FQNEAQ. CDR3 sequence: CASSLDFGDYRNTGELFF. The CDR3 nucleotides are TGTGCCAGCAGCTTAGATTTTGGAGACTACCGGAACACCGGGGAGCTGTTTTTT.